This entry concerns a single T cell receptor beta chain. Antigen unknown. The CDR3 covers 15 residues. Looked up from germline, CDR1 is SNHLY and CDR2 is FYNNEI. V was shortened by 2 bases and J by 0 bases, with 8 bases between the two germline ends. Researchers ran the PCR with 60 Vbeta and 13 Jbeta primers. TCRdb keeps only in-frame clones here, not all; method: immunoSEQ multiplex PCR. The repertoire holds some 120,000 clones, with around 78% as singletons. The sample comes from a study of cytomegalovirus exposure and HLA in healthy donors. Study findings and constraints: On later analysis, the bulk of CMV-associated TCR beta chains appeared to be HLA-restricted. Previously analyzed data showed that most TCR beta V segments were productive at a frequency of about 90% or about 30%. Reportedly, a later analysis found an Asian-associated ancestry cluster had fewer N-insertions than the roughly 700-donor mean.

The gene calls are TRBV2 and TRBJ1-3; D not resolved. What was sequenced was PBMCs. The source is a man aged 45-65 years in good health and CMV-seronegative. DNA for the CDR3: TGTGCCAGCAGTGAATATCGAGGCTCTGGAAACACCATATATTTT. Protein product: CASSEYRGSGNTIYF.